This T cell receptor beta chain derives from a study of T cell changes during pregnancy in multiple sclerosis. Trimming removed 2 bases at V and 2 bases at J, with 10 bases between. CDR1 and CDR2 from the germline V gene are LNHDA and SQIVND (reference sequence). The CDR3 consists of 15 residues. Sequencing was performed with immunoSEQ multiplex PCR; in TCRdb, only in-frame clones are kept and a portion is missing. The sample carries 45,000 to 55,000 clones, 85% to 90% recorded once. J is TRBJ1-3 and V is TRBV19; D is perhaps TRBD1 (5 bases). The sequence was collected from a female donor in good health, enrolled as a control in a pregnancy study. The input for sequencing was peripheral blood, taken in the first trimester of pregnancy. CDR3 residues: CASSIPAGTGNTIYF. The CDR3 region has the DNA TGTGCCAGTAGTATACCGGCAGGGACTGGAAACACCATATATTTT.